This T cell receptor (beta chain) was retrieved from a study of cytomegalovirus exposure and HLA in healthy donors. Study context: Both the roughly 120 validation repertoires and the approximately 700 first-cohort repertoires used the same platform, as reported by a later analysis.

Profiling relied on immunoSEQ multiplex PCR, and the TCRdb table lists in-frame clones only, not all of them. The sample yields 150,000 to 200,000 clones, 85% seen once. In regard to this clone: Its antigen is unidentified.

Germline V gives CDR1 MRHNA, CDR2 SNTAGT. CDR3 length: 16 residues. V was clipped by 3 bases and J by 3 bases; unmatched bases: 1. Findings and caveats of the study: Cytomegalovirus-associated status was assigned to approximately 160 TCR beta chains. There were some public TCRs occurring in many donors, but most TCR sequences were rare. Specificity for CMV antigens was confirmed in vitro for a few of the CMV-associated chains.

The specimen was PBMCs. This TCR was sampled from a young man in good health and CMV-seropositive. This chain connects TRBV6-4 to TRBJ2-3; 15 nucleotides match TRBD2. In nucleotides, the CDR3 is TGTGCCAGCAGTGAAGGGACTAGCGGGGGGACAGATACGCAGTATTTT. Translating it yields CASSEGTSGGTDTQYF.